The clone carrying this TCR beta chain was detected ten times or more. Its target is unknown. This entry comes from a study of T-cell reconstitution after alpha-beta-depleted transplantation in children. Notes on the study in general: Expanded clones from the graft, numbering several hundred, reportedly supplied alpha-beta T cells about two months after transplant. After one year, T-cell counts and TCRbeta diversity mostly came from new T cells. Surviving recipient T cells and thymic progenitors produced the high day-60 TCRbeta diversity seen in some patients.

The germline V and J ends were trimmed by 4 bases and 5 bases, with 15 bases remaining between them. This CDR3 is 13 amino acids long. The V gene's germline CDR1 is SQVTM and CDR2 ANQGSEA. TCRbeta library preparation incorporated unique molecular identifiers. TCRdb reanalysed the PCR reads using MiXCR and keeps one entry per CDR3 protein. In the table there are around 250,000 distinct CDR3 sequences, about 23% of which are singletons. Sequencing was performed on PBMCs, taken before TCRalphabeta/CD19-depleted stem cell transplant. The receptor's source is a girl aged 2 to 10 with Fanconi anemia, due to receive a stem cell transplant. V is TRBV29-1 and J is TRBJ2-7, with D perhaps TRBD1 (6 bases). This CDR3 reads CSVVLQGWNEQYF. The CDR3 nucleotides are TGCAGCGTTGTCCTCCAGGGGTGGAACGAGCAGTACTTC.